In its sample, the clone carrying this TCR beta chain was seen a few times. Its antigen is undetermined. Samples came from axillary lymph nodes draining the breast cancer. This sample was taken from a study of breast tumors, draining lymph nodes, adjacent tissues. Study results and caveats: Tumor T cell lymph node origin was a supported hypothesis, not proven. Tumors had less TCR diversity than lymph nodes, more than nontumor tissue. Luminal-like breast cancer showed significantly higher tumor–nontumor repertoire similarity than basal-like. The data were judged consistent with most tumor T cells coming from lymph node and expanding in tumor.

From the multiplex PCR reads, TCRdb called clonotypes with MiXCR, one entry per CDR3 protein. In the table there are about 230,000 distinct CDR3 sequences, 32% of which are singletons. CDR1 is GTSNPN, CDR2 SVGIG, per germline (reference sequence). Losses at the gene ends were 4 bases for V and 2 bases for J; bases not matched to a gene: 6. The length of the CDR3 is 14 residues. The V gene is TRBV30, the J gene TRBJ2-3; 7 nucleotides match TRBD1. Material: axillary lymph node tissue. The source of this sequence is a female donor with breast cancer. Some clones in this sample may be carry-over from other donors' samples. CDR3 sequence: CAWITGDPTDTQYF. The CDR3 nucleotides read TGTGCCTGGATAACAGGGGACCCCACAGATACGCAGTATTTT.